A single sample gave rise to the 23 T cell receptor beta chains below, sequenced in a study of blood T cells in healthy people across ages. The authors ran a second PCR of 7 to 11 cycles using a sample-barcoded 5' primer and a J-beta primer mix. TCRdb ran MiXCR on the 5' RACE reads and lists one entry per CDR3 protein. This sample has 900,000 to 950,000 distinct CDR3 sequences; about 29% occur once, and the top ten carry around 9.6%. This sample was also put to use in a study of T cells of mothers and their children.

The specimen sequenced was blood. Every receptor here comes from a woman between 35 and 50 years old in good health.

This clonotype turned up a few times. The V gene is TRBV5-1, the J gene TRBJ2-7; 8 bases are shared with TRBD1. Trimming took 7 bases from V and 4 from J; bases not matched to a gene: 16. The CDR3 is 16 amino acids. Germline V gives CDR1 SGHRS, CDR2 YFSETQ. The CDR3 sequence is CASSRAGTGNPYEQYF. Here the CDR3 DNA reads TGCGCCAGCTCTAGGGCCGGGACAGGAAACCCGTACGAGCAGTACTTC. Complete variable domain (other parts from reference TRBV5-1 and TRBJ2-7): KAGVTQTPRYLIKTRGQQVTLSCSPISGHRSVSWYQQTPGQGLQFLFEYFSETQRNKGNFPGRFSGRQFSNSRSEMNVSTLELGDSALYLCASSRAGTGNPYEQYFGPGTRLTVT.

V and J are TRBV20-1 and TRBJ2-1, with 10 positions matching TRBD2. The CDR3 loop spans 14 amino acids. Germline assignment: CDR1 DFQATT and CDR2 SNEGSKA (reference sequence). The V gene end was trimmed by 3 bases and the J gene end by 4 bases; junction bases not matched to a gene: 3. The DNA of the CDR3 is TGCAGTGCTAGTGTTAGCGGGGGGTACAATGAGCAGTTCTTC. It codes for CSASVSGGYNEQFF.

This clonotype was found a few times. A much larger clone lies one base from this, so it may be a read error. This sequence joins TRBV6-6 and TRBJ2-5, with no clear D. With the DNA end fitting TRBJ2-7 better, the J assignment may be wrong. Germline V gene lookup returns CDR1 MNHNY and CDR2 SVGAGI (reference sequence). The CDR3 totals 13 residues. The CDR3 nucleotides are TGTGCCAGCAGTTACTCTGCGTTACGCGAGCAGTACTTC. Encoded protein: CASSYSALREQYF.

With regard to this clonotype: The junction and the germline gene differ at one end; a read error may be behind it. The chain joins TRBV7-7 to TRBJ2-3; D may be TRBD2 (5 bases). Germline-derived CDR1 and CDR2 are SSHAT and FNYEAQ (reference sequence). This CDR3 has 14 amino acids. In DNA, the CDR3 is TGTGCTAGCAGCCAGGTTGGAGGAATAGTTACGCAGTATTTT. Protein: CASSQVGGIVTQYF. The complete variable domain, with remaining parts taken from reference TRBV7-7 and TRBJ2-3, reads GAGVSQSPRYKVTKRGQDVTLRCDPISSHATLYWYQQALGQGPEFLTYFNYEAQPDKSGLPSDRFSAERPEGSISTLTIQRTEQRDSAMYRCASSQVGGIVTQYFGPGTRLTVL.

The V call is TRBV6-1, the J call TRBJ1-1, with D hard to call. The V end lost 9 bases, the J end lost 1 base, and 12 bases lay between the germline ends. The CDR3 contains 13 residues. CDR1 is MNHNS and CDR2 is SASEGT in the germline V gene. The chain's CDR3 is CASGRNWNTEAFF. As DNA, the CDR3 is TGTGCCAGTGGGAGGAACTGGAACACTGAAGCTTTCTTT.

The sample holds a few counts of this clonotype. The chain employs TRBV6-2 or TRBV6-3 and TRBJ2-1; TRBD2 matches at 12 bases. Germline V CDR1 and CDR2: MNHEY, SVGEGT. The J segment lost 3 bases and the V segment lost 7 bases, leaving 4 bases of the junction unmatched. The CDR3 has 15 residues. The CDR3 coding sequence is TGTGCCAGCAACCTAGCGGGGGGGCACTACAATGAGCAGTTCTTC. It yields the protein CASNLAGGHYNEQFF.

This clonotype was counted between two and nine times. The chain combines TRBV4-3 with TRBJ2-5; 10 bases agree with TRBD2. V shed 0 bases, J shed 0 bases, and the junction held 10 bases outside the gene matches. CDR1 is LGHNA and CDR2 is YSLEER in the germline V gene. The CDR3 is made up of 19 amino acids. DNA of the CDR3: TGCGCCAGCAGCCAAGATTGGCTAGCGGGGGCCTCGTACCAAGAGACCCAGTACTTC. This codes for CASSQDWLAGASYQETQYF.

There are a few counts of this clonotype. The chain carries TRBV24-1 and TRBJ2-1; a weak D match, TRBD1 (6 bases). The J call could be wrong; TRBJ2-7 is a better fit for the DNA end. Per germline, CDR1 KGHDR and CDR2 SFDVKD. The CDR3 is 18 residues long. The DNA of the CDR3 is TGTGCCACCAGTGACCCGCTATCGGACAGTCTAGGGTGGAATGAGCAGTACTTC. It codes for CATSDPLSDSLGWNEQYF.

This clonotype was observed many times. The gene calls are TRBV7-9 and TRBJ2-7; D is undetermined. The V and J ends lost 2 bases and 6 bases respectively, with 8 bases between them. Looked up from germline, CDR1 is SEHNR and CDR2 is FQNEAQ (reference sequence). CDR3 size: 12 residues. The CDR3 coding sequence is TGTGCCAGCAGCTTATTATCAGCCGAGCAGTACTTC. It translates to CASSLLSAEQYF.

The CDR3 nucleotides are TGTGCCAGCAGTCACAGGGGGCAGGTTGGGGCCAACGTCCTGACTTTC. Its protein product is CASSHRGQVGANVLTF. The chain couples TRBV28 to TRBJ2-6; the match to TRBD1 covers 9 bases. Germline V lookup: CDR1 MDHEN, CDR2 SYDVKM. This CDR3 has 16 amino acids. V shed 5 bases, J shed 3 bases, and the junction held 5 bases outside the gene matches. Complete variable domain (other parts from reference TRBV28 and TRBJ2-6): DVKVTQSSRYLVKRTGEKVFLECVQDMDHENMFWYRQDPGLGLRLIYFSYDVKMKEKGDIPEGYSVSREKKERFSLILESASTNQTSMYLCASSHRGQVGANVLTFGAGSRLTVL.

For this clonotype: This may arise from a read error, as a much more abundant clone is one base away. The CDR3, as DNA: TGTGCCAGCAGCCAGCCGGGACAGGGACTGAACAATGAGCAGTACTTC. It yields the protein CASSQPGQGLNNEQYF. This chain links TRBV7-9 with TRBJ2-5; TRBD1 agrees at 9 bases. CDR1 SEHNR and CDR2 FQNEAQ come from the germline V gene (reference sequence). The ends lost 5 bases at V and 11 bases at J; junction bases unmatched: 18. This CDR3 is built from 16 residues.

There are a few counts of this clonotype. The rearrangement joins TRBV5-6 to TRBJ1-1, with D possibly matching TRBD1 (5 bases). In germline, CDR1 is SGHDT, CDR2 YYEEEE. The ends were cut back, 4 bases at V and 6 bases at J, with 16 bases in the middle. The CDR3 has 14 amino acids. CDR3 DNA: TGTGCCAGCAGCCCAAGGAGGGGCGTATCTGAAGCTTTCTTT. It specifies CASSPRRGVSEAFF.

V usage is TRBV7-2 and J usage is TRBJ1-3; no definite D call. With 2 bases removed from V and 0 bases from J, the gap between germline ends came to 8 bases. This CDR3 region has 15 residues. Germline V lookup: CDR1 SGHTA, CDR2 FQGNSA. CDR3 sequence (DNA): TGTGCCAGCAGCTTATCCTCAAACTCTGGAAACACCATATATTTT. It is translated as CASSLSSNSGNTIYF. Filled out from reference TRBV7-2 and TRBJ1-3, the complete variable domain reads GAGVSQSPSNKVTEKGKDVELRCDPISGHTALYWYRQSLGQGLEFLIYFQGNSAPDKSGLPSDRFSAERTGGSVSTLTIQRTQQEDSAVYLCASSLSSNSGNTIYFGEGSWLTVV.

In its sample, this clonotype was seen many times. The J gene is TRBJ1-2, the V gene TRBV13; 11 bases match TRBD1. CDR3 size: 15 residues. CDR1 PRHDT and CDR2 FYEKMQ come from the germline V gene (reference sequence). The V segment lost 5 bases and the J segment 5 bases; nucleotides outside the gene matches: 7. The CDR3 is CASSNPDRGRYGYTF. In DNA form, the CDR3 reads TGTGCCAGCAGCAACCCGGACAGGGGGCGTTATGGCTACACCTTC.

The chain recombines TRBV12-3 or TRBV12-4 with TRBJ2-5, with 13 bases aligning to TRBD2. The CDR3 is 17 amino acids. Trimming cost V 5 bases and J 5 bases; bases outside gene matches: 11. CDR3 sequence: CASSAPGLAGPGETQYF. In DNA, the CDR3 is TGTGCCAGCAGTGCCCCGGGACTAGCGGGGCCGGGTGAGACCCAGTACTTC.

The rearrangement links TRBV5-1 to TRBJ2-2; tentative D call: TRBD1 (6 bases). The CDR3 has 16 residues. The V gene's germline CDR1 is SGHRS and CDR2 YFSETQ. V shed 4 bases and J shed 1 base, with 14 bases lying between them. The CDR3 region is CASSPLQGLNTGELFF. The CDR3 DNA reads TGCGCCAGCAGCCCCCTACAGGGATTGAACACCGGGGAGCTGTTTTTT.

The V gene is TRBV9, the J gene TRBJ2-5; a weak D match, TRBD1 (6 bases). The CDR3 totals 14 residues. Looked up from germline, CDR1 is SGDLS and CDR2 is YYNGEE. V dropped 0 bases and J dropped 5 bases, with 11 bases sitting between them. The CDR3 nucleotides read TGTGCCAGCAGCGTAGGTACAGGGAGCGAGACCCAGTACTTC. Its translation is CASSVGTGSETQYF.

The V call is TRBV4-3, the J call TRBJ1-1, with unresolved D. The V and J ends lost 4 bases and 0 bases respectively, with 18 bases between them. The CDR3 spans 17 residues. Germline CDR1 reads LGHNA; CDR2 reads YSLEER. The CDR3 protein is CASSRGSWVGMNTEAFF. CDR3 DNA: TGCGCCAGCAGCCGAGGTTCGTGGGTGGGGATGAACACTGAAGCTTTCTTT.

This clonotype turned up a few times. CDR3 protein: CASGKNRGDYEQYF. The CDR3 nucleotides read TGTGCCAGCGGCAAAAACAGGGGGGACTACGAGCAGTACTTC. The rearrangement joins TRBV7-8 to TRBJ2-7; 8 nucleotides align to TRBD1. Germline values: CDR1 SGHVS, CDR2 FQNEAQ. V lost 8 bases, J lost 3 bases, and 9 bases stayed unmatched. CDR3 length: 14 residues.

This clonotype was counted only a few times. The V gene is TRBV27, the J gene TRBJ1-2; 8 nucleotides match TRBD1. The CDR3 is 15 residues long. Germline assignment: CDR1 MNHEY and CDR2 SMNVEV (reference sequence). After removal of 5 bases from V and 2 bases from J, the junction contained 7 bases not matched to a gene. CDR3 region: CASSPHRTGNYGYTF. The CDR3 coding sequence is TGTGCCAGCAGTCCTCATCGGACAGGGAACTATGGCTACACCTTC.

Only a few counts were recorded for this clonotype. A much bigger clone sits one base away, suggesting this may be a read error. The chain has TRBV12-3 or TRBV12-4 and TRBJ1-1; D call uncertain. The CDR3 covers 11 residues. The CDR3 region has the DNA TGTGCCGGCAGCTACAGTCATGAAGCTTTCTTT. Amino acid sequence: CAGSYSHEAFF.

As for this clonotype: A clone one base away is much larger, so this may be a read error. The chain carries TRBV9 and TRBJ1-2, with 8 bases identical to TRBD1. The CDR3 consists of 14 residues. The trim removed 7 bases at V and 6 bases at J, leaving 11 bases unmatched. CDR1 SGDLS and CDR2 YYNGEE come from the germline V gene. CDR3 amino acids: CASGPGQAQNGYTF. CDR3 bases: TGTGCCAGCGGCCCGGGACAGGCCCAGAATGGCTACACCTTC.

This clonotype was recorded only once. V usage is TRBV7-9 and J usage is TRBJ2-1; the match to TRBD2 covers 7 bases. Germline V gene data show CDR1 as SEHNR and CDR2 as FQNEAQ (reference sequence). The CDR3 totals 13 residues. The V and J ends lost 8 bases and 2 bases, in that order; junction bases with no gene match: 3. Here the CDR3 DNA reads TGTGCCAGCGAACGGGGGGCCTACAATGAGCAGTTCTTC. The encoded protein is CASERGAYNEQFF.